Listed below are T cell receptor beta chains from one sample, sequenced in a study of yellow fever vaccine responses in identical twins. In TCRdb, the RT-PCR reads were re-called with MiXCR into one record per CDR3 protein. The top ten hold around 9.2% of the sample, which has around 2,800 distinct CDR3 sequences, 75% to 85% seen once. Material: T cells from blood (PBMCs), unsorted or a sorted subset (not recorded which), obtained before or after yellow fever vaccination (not recorded which). The receptors come from a female donor who received the yellow fever vaccine. CDR3s include the opening cysteine and the closing phenylalanine or tryptophan. A D gene is named only where the DNA matches it firmly. Clone sizes are given selectively: once, few, many, or a class where the clone is expanded.

>TRBJ1-1|TRBV4-1|-|TRBD1
TGCGCCAGCAGCGAGGGGGGCAGGGGGGGGATAGCTTTCTTT
CASSEGGRGGIAFF
>TRBJ1-1|TRBV4-1|-|-
TGCGCCAGCAGCCAAGGACAGAGACCCGGAGTGCCTGAAGCTTTCTTT
CASSQGQRPGVPEAFF
>TRBJ1-2|TRBV4-1|-|TRBD1
TGCGCCAGCAGCCCCCCCGGCGGGGACAGGCTCTATGGCTACACCTTC
CASSPPGGDRLYGYTF
>TRBJ2-7|TRBV11-1|-|TRBD1
TGTGCCAGCAGCCCAAACAGGGGAGCCTACGAGCAGTACTTC
CASSPNRGAYEQYF
>TRBJ2-4|TRBV12-3/TRBV12-4|-|TRBD1
TGTGCCAGCAGTTTAAGGGACAGGGCGATTCAGTACTTC
CASSLRDRAIQYF
>TRBJ1-1|TRBV6-1|-|-
TGTGCCAGCAGTACAGGGATGAACACTGAAGCTTTCTTT
CASSTGMNTEAFF
>TRBJ1-3|TRBV4-3|large|-
TGCGCCAGCAGCCAAGATGCCGGGAGTTCTGGAAACACCATATATTTT
CASSQDAGSSGNTIYF
>TRBJ2-1|TRBV11-2|-|TRBD2
TGTGCCAGCAGCTTTACACTAGCGGGGGGCCACAATGAGCAGTTCTTC
CASSFTLAGGHNEQFF
>TRBJ1-5|TRBV4-1|-|-
TGCGCCAGCAGCCAAGATGACCGGAGGGGCAATCAGCCCCAGCATTTT
CASSQDDRRGNQPQHF
>TRBJ2-7|TRBV20-1|-|TRBD2
TGCAGTGCTGAGCCGGGACTAACGGCCGAGCAGTACTTC
CSAEPGLTAEQYF